One sample yielded the 15 T cell receptor beta chains listed below, sequenced in a study of cytomegalovirus exposure and HLA in healthy donors. PCR primers comprised 60 Vbeta and 13 Jbeta primers. The data were produced by immunoSEQ multiplex PCR, yet TCRdb's version contains in-frame clones alone and is incomplete. The data show over 250,000 clones, with approximately 70% seen just once and 2% to 2.5% held by the top ten. Input material: PBMCs. The origin of the receptors is a female donor in good health and CMV-seronegative.

This chain joins TRBV30 and TRBJ1-1; D not resolved. V lost 4 bases and J 5 bases, leaving 11 bases between the germline ends. Germline lookup yields CDR1 GTSNPN and CDR2 SVGIG (reference sequence). This CDR3 contains 12 residues. The CDR3 region has the DNA TGTGCCTGGATATCCGAGACAACTGAAGCTTTCTTT. Protein sequence: CAWISETTEAFF.

The chain couples TRBV6-1 to TRBJ1-5; D ambiguous. This CDR3 region has 15 residues. The germline V gene encodes CDR1 MNHNS and CDR2 SASEGT. The V gene lost 0 bases and the J gene lost 7 bases, with 13 bases spanning the gap. The CDR3 reads CASSEAPTSGQPQHF. The CDR3 DNA reads TGTGCCAGCAGTGAAGCGCCCACAAGTGGCCAGCCCCAGCATTTT.

This sequence joins TRBV27 and TRBJ2-3; 11 positions match TRBD2. V dropped 7 bases and J dropped 1; count of bases not matched to a gene: 7. This CDR3 is 16 amino acids long. CDR1 is MNHEY, CDR2 SMNVEV, per germline (reference sequence). The CDR3 DNA sequence: TGTGCCAGCACCGTAGCGGGAGGGCGAGGCACAGATACGCAGTATTTT. It is translated as CASTVAGGRGTDTQYF.

V is TRBV7-6 and J is TRBJ2-1; TRBD2 matches 10 bases. The CDR3 sequence is 17 residues long. The V and J ends lost 1 base and 7 bases, in that order; junction bases with no gene match: 10. CDR1 and CDR2 from the germline V gene are SGHVS and FNYEAQ. The CDR3 sequence is CASSLDRPSGRANEQFF. For the CDR3, the DNA is TGTGCCAGCAGCTTAGATCGTCCCAGCGGGAGGGCAAATGAGCAGTTCTTC. The full variable domain, its missing parts supplied by reference TRBV7-6 and TRBJ2-1, is GAGVSQSPRYKVTKRGQDVALRCDPISGHVSLYWYRQALGQGPEFLTYFNYEAQQDKSGLPNDRFSAERPEGSISTLTIQRTEQRDSAMYRCASSLDRPSGRANEQFFGPGTRLTVL.

Only one count was recorded for this clone. The chain employs TRBV5-5 and TRBJ2-7; D is perhaps TRBD1 (5 bases). Germline V gives CDR1 SGHKS, CDR2 YYEKEE (reference sequence). This CDR3 region has 15 residues. The V end was cut by 0 bases, the J end by 3 bases, with 13 bases between. CDR3 nucleotides: TGTGCCAGCAGCTTGGAGGGCAGGGCGGTCTACGAGCAGTACTTC. Translated, it gives CASSLEGRAVYEQYF.

This chain connects TRBV7-8 to TRBJ2-5; 7 bases match TRBD1. The V gene's germline CDR1 is SGHVS and CDR2 FQNEAQ. V lost 3 bases to trimming and J lost 5 bases; unmatched junction nucleotides: 15. CDR3 length: 17 amino acids. In DNA form, the CDR3 reads TGTGCCAGCAGCTTTTCAAGGCGCCCGGGACAGATGGAGACCCAGTACTTC. Protein: CASSFSRRPGQMETQYF.

A note on this clone: Sequence at one end of the junction differs from germline and may be a read error. CDR3 nucleotide sequence: TGTTCCAGCAGCTCCTTCTCGAGGGCTAATAGCAATCAGCCCCAGCATTTT. Amino acids: CSSSSFSRANSNQPQHF. This sequence joins TRBV7-9 and TRBJ1-5; D remains ambiguous. From germline, CDR1 is SEHNR and CDR2 FQNEAQ (reference sequence). The CDR3 covers 17 residues. Complete variable domain (other parts from reference TRBV7-9 and TRBJ1-5): DTGVSQNPRHKITKRGQNVTFRCDPISEHNRLYWYRQTLGQGPEFLTYFQNEAQLEKSRLLSDRFSAERPKGSFSTLEIQRTEQGDSAMYLCSSSSFSRANSNQPQHFGDGTRLSIL.

This clone was seen only a few times. The V and J genes are TRBV6-5 and TRBJ2-7; D unclear. This CDR3 is built from 13 residues. V dropped 4 bases and J dropped 7 bases, with 14 bases sitting between them. Germline CDR1 MNHEY, CDR2 SVGAGI. This CDR3 is CASSSPKLREQYF. The CDR3 nucleotides read TGTGCCAGCAGTTCCCCAAAATTGAGGGAGCAGTACTTC.

The chain links TRBV5-5 to TRBJ1-1; tentative D call: TRBD1 (5 bases). The ends were cut back, 4 bases at V and 1 base at J, with 17 bases in the middle. The germline gives CDR1 SGHKS, CDR2 YYEKEE (reference sequence). This CDR3 contains 16 residues. In DNA, the CDR3 is TGTGCCAGCAGCCGGTGGTGGGGGGTACAGAACACTGAAGCTTTCTTT. The encoded protein is CASSRWWGVQNTEAFF.

V is TRBV7-9 and J is TRBJ1-5; 8 bases are a match to TRBD1. The junction had 8 bases not matched to a gene; V was cut back by 5 bases and J by 5 bases. Germline V gives CDR1 SEHNR, CDR2 FQNEAQ (reference sequence). The CDR3 runs 15 residues. This chain's CDR3 is CASSDGQGAHQPQHF. DNA for the CDR3: TGTGCCAGCAGCGATGGTCAGGGGGCACATCAGCCCCAGCATTTT. Looking up the rest from reference TRBV7-9 and TRBJ1-5 gives the full variable domain: DTGVSQNPRHKITKRGQNVTFRCDPISEHNRLYWYRQTLGQGPEFLTYFQNEAQLEKSRLLSDRFSAERPKGSFSTLEIQRTEQGDSAMYLCASSDGQGAHQPQHFGDGTRLSIL.

The sample holds a few counts of this clone. The CDR3 loop reads CASSQAHPTSETYEQYF. DNA of the CDR3: TGCGCCAGCAGCCAAGCCCACCCGACTAGCGAAACCTACGAGCAGTACTTC. The chain uses TRBV4-1 and TRBJ2-7, with 8 bases identical to TRBD2. Germline trimming cut 1 base from V and 2 bases from J; bases unmatched to any gene: 10. The CDR3 runs 17 residues. Per germline, CDR1 MGHRA and CDR2 YSYEKL.

CDR3 protein: CASSLVDRMGNTIYF. CDR3 DNA: TGTGCCAGCAGCTTAGTGGACAGGATGGGAAACACCATATATTTT. This chain links TRBV11-2 with TRBJ1-3; 7 bases match TRBD1. Trimming cost V 1 base and J 4 bases; bases outside gene matches: 4. CDR3 size: 15 residues. Per the germline V gene, CDR1 is SGHAT and CDR2 is FQNNGV.

The V call is TRBV2, the J call TRBJ2-1; D is unresolved. This CDR3 region has 12 residues. The V gene's germline CDR1 is SNHLY and CDR2 FYNNEI. With 8 bases removed from V and 7 bases from J, the gap between germline ends came to 12 bases. CDR3 nucleotide sequence: TGTGCCAGCCTTCCTGGGCGTAATGAGCAGTTCTTC. Its translation: CASLPGRNEQFF.

The gene calls are TRBV29-1 and TRBJ2-1; 7 bases fit TRBD1. Germline CDR1 and CDR2: SQVTM and ANQGSEA. Trimming at V came to 0 bases and at J to 7 bases, leaving 6 bases not matched to a gene. The CDR3 has 14 amino acids. The CDR3 region is CSVEDPDRTNEQFF. In DNA form, the CDR3 reads TGCAGCGTTGAAGACCCGGACAGGACGAATGAGCAGTTCTTC.

As DNA, the CDR3 is TGTGCCAGCAGCCCCGGGGGGCGGACCCAAGAGACCCAGTACTTC. Protein: CASSPGGRTQETQYF. The genes are TRBV27 and TRBJ2-5; possible D gene TRBD2, 7 bases. This CDR3 is 15 amino acids long. Germline CDR1 reads MNHEY; CDR2 reads SMNVEV (reference sequence). The ends were cut back, 6 bases at V and 1 base at J, with 15 bases in the middle.